The T cell receptor beta chain under discussion was sequenced for a study of human T cells and chemical hapten exposure. Time point noted: pre-sensitization, week 0. Regarding treatment: therapeutic diphenylcyclopropenone sensitization with weekly scalp DPC. This clonotype showed up many times. Each cDNA molecule in the library carried unique molecular identifiers. TCRdb passed the RACE reads through MiXCR, listing each CDR3 protein once. The sample has 380,000 or so distinct CDR3 sequences, over 5% seen once. This CDR3 comprises 15 residues. The sample here was whole blood, taken in connection with sensitization to the hapten diphenylcyclopropenone (DPC). The rearrangement joins TRBV21-1 to TRBJ2-4; the table names TRBD2, a call not compared with the DNA. TRBV21-1 is noted as a pseudogene. The TCR originated in a woman aged 18-35 years with alopecia areata. Some clones in this sample may be carry-over from other donors' samples. CDR3 protein: CASLLQDLAKNIQYF. The CDR3 DNA sequence: TGTGCCAGCCTCCTCCAGGACTTAGCCAAAAACATTCAGTACTTC.